The rows below give T cell receptor beta chains drawn from one sample of a study of blood T cell repertoires in COVID-19. Profiling relied on immunoSEQ multiplex PCR, and the TCRdb table lists in-frame clones only, not all of them. The profile covers fewer than 200,000 clones, with roughly 76% appearing a single time and 8% to 13% taken by the ten largest. The sequenced sample was peripheral blood. These receptors all come from a woman aged 40 to 50 with COVID-19, enrolled during active disease. Both conserved end residues are trimmed from each CDR3. Each record gives: J gene, V gene, D gene, CDR3 protein. A D gene is named only where the DNA matches it firmly.

j_gene: TRBJ2-7; v_gene: TRBV4-1; d_gene: NA; CDR3aa: ASSQVGGQPYEQY
j_gene: TRBJ1-2; v_gene: TRBV19; d_gene: NA; CDR3aa: ASRQSPYYGYT
j_gene: TRBJ2-1; v_gene: TRBV29-1; d_gene: NA; CDR3aa: SVEGQQGLDNEQF
j_gene: TRBJ2-5; v_gene: TRBV27; d_gene: NA; CDR3aa: ASRLRLFDGETQY
j_gene: TRBJ1-1; v_gene: TRBV29-1; d_gene: NA; CDR3aa: SVKTGLEAF
j_gene: TRBJ2-1; v_gene: TRBV7-8; d_gene: NA; CDR3aa: ASSLDVGGKV
j_gene: TRBJ2-5; v_gene: TRBV5-1; d_gene: NA; CDR3aa: ASSLAGGIWETQY
j_gene: TRBJ2-5; v_gene: TRBV9; d_gene: TRBD2; CDR3aa: ASSNLAGAETQY
j_gene: TRBJ2-7; v_gene: TRBV10-3; d_gene: TRBD1; CDR3aa: AISADRGAWEQY
j_gene: TRBJ2-1; v_gene: TRBV9; d_gene: TRBD2; CDR3aa: ASSSRAGVLNEQF
j_gene: TRBJ2-3; v_gene: TRBV28; d_gene: TRBD2; CDR3aa: ASTPRGAGVKDTQY
j_gene: TRBJ2-7; v_gene: TRBV1; d_gene: NA; CDR3aa: TSSHQPGRAEQY
j_gene: TRBJ1-5; v_gene: TRBV15; d_gene: NA; CDR3aa: ATSRDWSSNQPQH
j_gene: TRBJ1-2; v_gene: TRBV19; d_gene: NA; CDR3aa: ASSMGGT
j_gene: TRBJ2-5; v_gene: TRBV18; d_gene: NA; CDR3aa: ASSPRTVQETQY
j_gene: TRBJ2-1; v_gene: TRBV5-4; d_gene: NA; CDR3aa: ASMDSSNEQF